This record looks at one T cell receptor (beta chain) sequence and its context. The V segment lost 5 bases and the J segment 0 bases; nucleotides outside the gene matches: 4. There are 15 residues in the CDR3. Germline lookup yields CDR1 PRHDT and CDR2 FYEKMQ (reference sequence). This entry comes from a study of blood T cell repertoires in COVID-19. Clones were read by immunoSEQ multiplex PCR, and TCRdb kept only the in-frame ones, dropping some. The sample has about 39,000 clones, over 75% seen once; the top ten hold roughly 9.9%. Sequenced input: peripheral blood. The chain uses TRBV13 and TRBJ1-3; 7 nucleotides line up with TRBD1. This TCR was sampled from a human donor in a cohort sampled during active COVID-19. CDR3: CASSLSGGSGNTIYF. The CDR3 DNA follows: TGTGCCAGCAGCCTATCAGGGGGCTCTGGAAACACCATATATTTT.